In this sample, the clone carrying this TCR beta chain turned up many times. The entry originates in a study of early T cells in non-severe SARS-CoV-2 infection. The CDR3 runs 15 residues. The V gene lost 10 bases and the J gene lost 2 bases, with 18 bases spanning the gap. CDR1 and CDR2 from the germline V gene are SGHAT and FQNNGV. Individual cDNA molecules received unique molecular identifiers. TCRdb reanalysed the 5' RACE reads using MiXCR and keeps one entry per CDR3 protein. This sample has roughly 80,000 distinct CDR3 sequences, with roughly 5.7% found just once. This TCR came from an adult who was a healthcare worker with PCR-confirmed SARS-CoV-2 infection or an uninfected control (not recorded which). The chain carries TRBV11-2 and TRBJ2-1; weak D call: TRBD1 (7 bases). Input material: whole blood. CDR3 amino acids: CATPAQGEAYNEQFF. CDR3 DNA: TGTGCCACTCCCGCCCAGGGGGAGGCCTACAATGAGCAGTTCTTC.